The 23 T cell receptor beta chains below were found in one sample sequenced in a study of T cell responses to AZD1222 COVID-19 vaccine. Produced via immunoSEQ multiplex PCR; TCRdb's table is partial and in-frame only. Of about 150,000 clones in the sample, approximately 86% were seen once. The source was peripheral blood, collected after recovery from COVID-19. These receptors all stem from an adult who had recovered from COVID-19.

This clone was observed once. This chain links TRBV20-1 with TRBJ1-5; perhaps TRBD1 as D (5 bases). This CDR3 comprises 13 residues. V lost 3 bases to trimming and J lost 0 bases, with 6 bases between them. The germline CDR1 and CDR2 sequences are DFQATT and SNEGSKA (reference sequence). The CDR3 coding sequence is TGCAGTGCTAGTACAGGTAGCAATCAGCCCCAGCATTTT. The encoded protein is CSASTGSNQPQHF.

This chain joins TRBV5-4 and TRBJ2-4; D gene uncertain. The length of the CDR3 is 16 residues. V lost 0 bases and J lost 4, with 14 bases in between. Germline lookup yields CDR1 SGHNT and CDR2 YYREEE (reference sequence). The CDR3 sequence: CASSLAMGGTKNIQYF. CDR3 bases: TGTGCCAGCAGCTTGGCTATGGGCGGAACAAAAAACATTCAGTACTTC.

V is TRBV29-1 and J is TRBJ1-1; D unclear. The CDR3 contains 11 residues. Germline lookup yields CDR1 SQVTM and CDR2 ANQGSEA. V lost 4 bases and J 7 bases, leaving 10 bases between the germline ends. In DNA, the CDR3 is TGCAGCGTTGGGGAAGTGGGTGAAGCTTTCTTT. This sequence encodes CSVGEVGEAFF.

This clone was counted between two and nine times. The V call is TRBV5-4, the J call TRBJ1-2, with no clear D. V was trimmed by 4 bases and J by 8 bases, leaving 12 bases between them. The germline CDR1 and CDR2 sequences are SGHNT and YYREEE (reference sequence). There are 12 residues in the CDR3. The CDR3 DNA sequence: TGTGCCAGCAGCCACCCCTTTTTGGGCTACACCTTC. Residues: CASSHPFLGYTF.

The gene calls are TRBV28 and TRBJ2-7, with D unresolved. Germline values: CDR1 MDHEN, CDR2 SYDVKM. The CDR3 loop spans 13 amino acids. V dropped 7 bases and J dropped 2 bases, with 12 bases sitting between them. The CDR3 bases are TGTGCCAGCACCAAGAGCCTCACCTACGAGCAGTACTTC. This encodes CASTKSLTYEQYF.

The chain couples TRBV4-3 to TRBJ2-7, with D possibly being TRBD2 (5 bases). CDR1 and CDR2 (germline): LGHNA, YSLEER. The CDR3 has 14 residues. Trimming left V 0 bases short and J 7 bases short, with 13 bases between. The chain's CDR3 is CASSQEILPGEQYF. DNA of the CDR3: TGCGCCAGCAGCCAAGAAATCCTGCCGGGAGAGCAGTACTTC.

Notes on this clone: Other DNA sequences of this sample code for an identical CDR3. The chain combines TRBV7-2 with TRBJ1-2; D not certain. CDR1 and CDR2 (germline): SGHTA, FQGNSA. The CDR3 loop spans 11 amino acids. The V gene lost 4 bases and the J gene lost 2 bases, with 2 bases spanning the gap. The CDR3: CASSSNYGYTF. CDR3 sequence (DNA): TGTGCCAGCAGCTCCAACTATGGCTACACCTTC.

V and J are TRBV7-6 and TRBJ2-7; TRBD1 aligns across 9 bases. V lost 6 bases to trimming and J lost 2 bases; unmatched junction nucleotides: 5. Germline V gene lookup returns CDR1 SGHVS and CDR2 FNYEAQ. This CDR3 is built from 14 residues. CDR3 amino acids: CASSPGTGTYEQYF. For the CDR3, the DNA is TGTGCCAGCAGTCCCGGGACAGGGACCTACGAGCAGTACTTC.

V gene TRBV3-1 (or the pseudogene TRBV3-2) combines with J gene TRBJ2-4, with a weak D call TRBD2 (5 bases). This CDR3 contains 15 residues. V was trimmed by 4 bases and J by 2 bases, leaving 12 bases between them. CDR1 and CDR2 (germline): LGHDT, YNNKEL (reference sequence). In DNA, the CDR3 is TGTGCCAGCAGCCGGTCGACTACGTCCAAAAACATTCAGTACTTC. Translation gives CASSRSTTSKNIQYF.

The chain employs TRBV2 and TRBJ2-2; the D gene could be TRBD1 or TRBD2 (5 bases each). Per the germline V gene, CDR1 is SNHLY and CDR2 is FYNNEI. V dropped 4 bases and J dropped 6 bases, with 18 bases sitting between them. The CDR3 is made up of 16 amino acids. CDR3 in amino acids: CASSGGNPLVAGELFF. The CDR3 region has the DNA TGTGCCAGCAGTGGGGGGAACCCCTTGGTTGCCGGGGAGCTGTTTTTT.

The chain couples TRBV5-1 to TRBJ1-2; 10 bases are shared with TRBD1. The J segment lost 0 bases and the V segment lost 5 bases, leaving 7 bases of the junction unmatched. CDR1 and CDR2 (germline): SGHRS, YFSETQ. The CDR3 sequence is 16 residues long. The DNA for the CDR3 is TGCGCCAGCAGTGCTCCGGACAGGGGGACTAACTATGGCTACACCTTC. Residues: CASSAPDRGTNYGYTF. Filled out from reference TRBV5-1 and TRBJ1-2, the complete variable domain reads KAGVTQTPRYLIKTRGQQVTLSCSPISGHRSVSWYQQTPGQGLQFLFEYFSETQRNKGNFPGRFSGRQFSNSRSEMNVSTLELGDSALYLCASSAPDRGTNYGYTFGSGTRLTVV.

Worth noting for this clone: Other DNA sequences from this sample encode an identical CDR3 as well. This chain connects TRBV29-1 to TRBJ2-1; D is unresolved. The V end was cut by 6 bases, the J end by 5 bases, with 5 bases between. The germline V gene encodes CDR1 SQVTM and CDR2 ANQGSEA. There are 10 residues in the CDR3. CDR3 nucleotide sequence: TGCAGCGTATGGGACAATGAGCAGTTCTTC. Its translation: CSVWDNEQFF.

The chain combines TRBV13 with TRBJ2-1; D remains unclear. This CDR3 has 13 amino acids. The V end was cut by 8 bases, the J end by 4 bases, with 12 bases between. Looked up from germline, CDR1 is PRHDT and CDR2 is FYEKMQ (reference sequence). The CDR3 DNA reads TGTGCCAGCCGCGAGCGAGTATACAATGAGCAGTTCTTC. Translating it yields CASRERVYNEQFF.

V gene TRBV28 combines with J gene TRBJ1-1, with D possibly being TRBD1 (5 bases). Trimming removed 3 bases at V and 8 bases at J, with 10 bases between. This CDR3 region has 12 residues. Looked up from germline, CDR1 is MDHEN and CDR2 is SYDVKM. DNA of the CDR3: TGTGCCAGCAGTTTCCGGGGCAGCGAAGCTTTCTTT. Amino acids: CASSFRGSEAFF.

The chain recombines TRBV5-1 with TRBJ2-2; a possible D gene is TRBD1 (5 bases). CDR1 is SGHRS and CDR2 is YFSETQ in the germline V gene. CDR3 length: 15 residues. Trimming removed 1 base at V and 3 bases at J, with 10 bases between. CDR3 sequence: CASSLIGHHTGELFF. As DNA, the CDR3 is TGCGCCAGCAGCTTGATCGGACACCACACCGGGGAGCTGTTTTTT. The full variable domain, rest sourced from reference TRBV5-1 and TRBJ2-2, is KAGVTQTPRYLIKTRGQQVTLSCSPISGHRSVSWYQQTPGQGLQFLFEYFSETQRNKGNFPGRFSGRQFSNSRSEMNVSTLELGDSALYLCASSLIGHHTGELFFGEGSRLTVL.

The chain is built from TRBV19 and TRBJ1-2; D not certain. This CDR3 is built from 13 residues. CDR1 and CDR2 (germline): LNHDA, SQIVND (reference sequence). V was clipped by 1 base and J by 4 bases, with 7 bases between them. CDR3 amino acids: CASSIGEGYGYTF. The CDR3, as DNA: TGTGCCAGTAGTATAGGTGAGGGCTATGGCTACACCTTC.

The chain employs TRBV4-3 and TRBJ2-7; D could derive from TRBD1 or TRBD2 (5 bases each). V dropped 1 base and J dropped 0 bases, with 7 bases sitting between them. The germline V gene has CDR1 LGHNA and CDR2 YSLEER. The CDR3 has 14 amino acids. CDR3: CASSQGDHSYEQYF. The CDR3 region has the DNA TGCGCCAGCAGCCAAGGGGACCACTCCTACGAGCAGTACTTC.

The chain is built from TRBV2 and TRBJ1-2; 8 bases are shared with TRBD1. The CDR3 contains 14 residues. Germline V gives CDR1 SNHLY, CDR2 FYNNEI. V shed 2 bases and J 7 bases; nucleotides not matched to a gene: 6. The CDR3 DNA sequence: TGTGCCAGCAGTGAAAGGAATCAGGGGGCTGGCTACACCTTC. It translates to CASSERNQGAGYTF.

The V and J genes are TRBV5-1 and TRBJ2-7, with unresolved D. Germline CDR1 and CDR2: SGHRS and YFSETQ. This CDR3 spans 12 amino acids. Between the trimmed V and J ends, which lost 4 bases and 3 bases, there was a span of 8 bases. CDR3 amino acids: CASSPDGYEQYF. CDR3 DNA: TGCGCCAGCAGCCCGGATGGCTACGAGCAGTACTTC. Full variable domain (rest looked up from reference TRBV5-1 and TRBJ2-7): KAGVTQTPRYLIKTRGQQVTLSCSPISGHRSVSWYQQTPGQGLQFLFEYFSETQRNKGNFPGRFSGRQFSNSRSEMNVSTLELGDSALYLCASSPDGYEQYFGPGTRLTVT.

This clone was seen once. The V gene is TRBV5-8, the J gene TRBJ2-5, with TRBD2 matching 8 bases. The CDR3 is made up of 15 amino acids. Looked up from germline, CDR1 is SGHTS and CDR2 is YDEGEE. The V and J ends lost 4 bases and 2 bases, in that order; junction bases with no gene match: 7. The CDR3 spells CASSPLLAVQETQYF. The DNA of the CDR3 is TGTGCCAGCAGCCCGTTACTAGCGGTTCAAGAGACCCAGTACTTC.

The CDR3 loop reads CASSQFIIAGTSGAKNIQYF. In DNA form, the CDR3 reads TGTGCCAGCAGCCAATTTATCATAGCTGGGACTAGCGGAGCCAAAAACATTCAGTACTTC. The genes are TRBV3-1 (or the pseudogene TRBV3-2) and TRBJ2-4, with 11 bases identical to TRBD2. Trimming took 2 bases from V and 0 from J; bases not matched to a gene: 12. The CDR3 is 20 residues long. Germline loops: CDR1 LGHDT, CDR2 YNNKEL (reference sequence).

This clone has just one count. The chain is built from TRBV5-1 and TRBJ1-1; 9 positions agree with TRBD1. V lost 0 bases to trimming and J lost 5 bases; unmatched junction nucleotides: 2. From germline, CDR1 is SGHRS and CDR2 YFSETQ. The CDR3 loop spans 14 amino acids. This CDR3 reads CASSLGDRETEAFF. The DNA of the CDR3 is TGCGCCAGCAGCTTGGGGGACAGGGAAACTGAAGCTTTCTTT. The complete variable domain, with remaining parts taken from reference TRBV5-1 and TRBJ1-1, reads KAGVTQTPRYLIKTRGQQVTLSCSPISGHRSVSWYQQTPGQGLQFLFEYFSETQRNKGNFPGRFSGRQFSNSRSEMNVSTLELGDSALYLCASSLGDRETEAFFGQGTRLTVV.

V usage is TRBV7-3 and J usage is TRBJ1-2, with unresolved D. The V end was cut by 2 bases, the J end by 5 bases, with 18 bases between. Germline loops: CDR1 SGHTA, CDR2 FQGTGA. The CDR3 runs to 16 residues. DNA for the CDR3: TGTGCCAGCAGCTTATACCCTCCCAGGTTCACTTATGGCTACACCTTC. Encoded protein: CASSLYPPRFTYGYTF.